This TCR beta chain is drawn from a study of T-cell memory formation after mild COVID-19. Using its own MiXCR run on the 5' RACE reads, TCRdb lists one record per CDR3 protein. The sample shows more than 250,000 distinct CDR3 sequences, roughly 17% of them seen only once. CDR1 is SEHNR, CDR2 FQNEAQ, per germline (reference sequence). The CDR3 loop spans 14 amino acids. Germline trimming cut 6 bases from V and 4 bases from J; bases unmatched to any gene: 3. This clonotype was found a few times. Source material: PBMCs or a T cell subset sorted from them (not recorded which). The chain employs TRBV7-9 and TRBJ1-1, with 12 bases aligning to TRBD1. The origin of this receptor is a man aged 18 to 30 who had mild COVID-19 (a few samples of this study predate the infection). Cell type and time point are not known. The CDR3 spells CASRTGQGATEAFF. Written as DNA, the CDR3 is TGTGCCAGCAGGACGGGACAGGGGGCCACTGAAGCTTTCTTT.